This T cell receptor beta chain stems from a study of graft-versus-host responses after intestinal transplantation (dated by TCRdb to the early 2020s). The study in broad terms: The transplants that recipients received were multivisceral, liver-intestinal, or isolated intestinal. After intestinal transplantation, graft-versus-host and host-versus-graft alloreactive T cell clones in the graft, circulation and bone marrow were tracked using bulk TCR-beta CDR3 sequencing. To identify alloreactive clones, pre-transplant mixed lymphocyte reaction products were sequenced and compared with unstimulated pre-transplant donor and recipient T cells. Every recipient was given anti-thymocyte globulin induction, then maintenance tacrolimus and steroids for 3 to 4 years. A peak of at least 4% donor T cells among recipient peripheral blood mononuclear cells was the definition used for donor T cell macrochimerism. Rather than being sequenced by the commercial service, samples from a few later patients were sequenced in-house on an Illumina MiSeq and processed with MiXCR. A cohort of 24 intestinal transplant recipients, including one retransplant, was enrolled, and 3 patients lacking pretransplant specimens were excluded.

Preparation of the library involved the immunoSEQ multiplex PCR assay. For most patients, genomic DNA was subjected to high-throughput TCR-beta CDR3 sequencing by Adaptive Biotechnologies. The source study handled its data this way. Adaptive's ImmunoSEQ software was the source of the TCR sequencing data for about 17 patients, while a few other patients were processed with MiXCR and VDJtools. Because the origin of CDR3 nucleotide sequences shared between donor and recipient could not be assigned, those sequences were removed. To be classed as alloreactive, a clone needed at least 2-fold expansion over unstimulated cells and a minimum CFSE-low frequency of 0.002% (template counts) or 0.001% (read counts). Clones were considered mappable if detected in sequenced pre-transplant spleen, lymph node, or MLR CFSE-low populations of the donor or recipient. Cumulative frequency of alloreactive clones was calculated as a percentage of all sequences weighted by copy number. In TCRdb, the immuneACCESS table is reduced to in-frame sequences with V and J assigned. These tables do not hold every clone; where another copy was compared, an unresolved V gene accounts for under half, and the others remain unexplained. V and J calls plus clone size are reproduced from that table; the DNA served to infer D and trimming. Here the sample has roughly 11,000 clones; 76% occur a single time. 9% to 10% of the sample is taken by the ten largest.

From a lookup of the germline V gene (reference sequence), CDR1 and CDR2 are LNHDA and SQIVND. Reading from cysteine to phenylalanine, the CDR3 counts 16 amino acids. CDR3 DNA is the only sequence kept; it has 48 bases, read in frame from the first base. V loses 5 bases at its end and J loses 7 bases; junction bases beyond the gene matches: 12. The investigation overall reported the following: The relatively low number and heterogeneity of intestinal transplant patients limited the conclusions. High GvH to HvG T cell clonal ratios were observed in the allografts of patients with donor T cell macrochimerism. GvH clones were found in recipient bone marrow, and some of the GvH clones appeared earlier in ileal mucosa or blood, which is consistent with an intestinal mucosal origin. Early after transplant, peak levels of circulating GvH clones were found to be associated with declines in HvG clones.

For this clone: No antigen is known for it. No per-base quality is available; no much larger clone lies one base away.

Dithiothreitol, EDTA incubations and collagenase D digestion were used to isolate intraepithelial and lamina propria lymphocytes from graft specimens. Serial intestinal graft biopsy specimens collected up to 600 days after transplant underwent bulk TCR-beta sequencing. The sequence derives from a human patient who received an intestinal transplant, so some T cells may come from the graft donor. The chain employs TRBV19 and TRBJ1-5, with 9 junctional bases fitting TRBD1. The sample here was ileum tissue, taken 23 days after intestinal transplant. Here the CDR3 is given as CASSFSDRGWEQPQHF. The DNA sequence reads TGTGCCAGTAGTTTTTCGGACAGGGGATGGGAACAGCCCCAGCATTTT.